The next 17 T cell receptor beta chains were all read from a single sample in a study of T cell repertoires in cytomegalovirus infection. TCRdb processed the reads anew with MiXCR; each CDR3 protein has one entry. The table shows approximately 470,000 distinct CDR3 sequences, with about 44% occurring only once. Their specific antigens are unknown. Sequenced material: cultured PBMCs, taken from culture after CMV antigen stimulation. These TCRs come from a human donor in good health (CMV status not recorded). Some clones in this sample may be carry-over from other donors' samples.

This chain links TRBV6-2 or TRBV6-3 with TRBJ1-1; 9 bases fit TRBD1. This CDR3 is built from 11 residues. V trimming: 8 bases; J trimming: 9 bases; junction bases outside the gene matches: 4. Per the germline V gene, CDR1 is MNHEY and CDR2 is SVGEGT. The CDR3 spells CASRDRVQAFF. CDR3 DNA: TGTGCCAGCCGGGACAGGGTTCAAGCTTTCTTT.

There are a few counts of this clonotype. The chain uses TRBV12-3 or TRBV12-4 and TRBJ2-7; 10 bases match TRBD1. The junction had 5 bases not matched to a gene; V was cut back by 2 bases and J by 4 bases. The CDR3 covers 15 residues. The CDR3 DNA follows: TGTGCCAGCAGTTTAAGGGGACAGGGGATATACGAGCAGTACTTC. Protein product: CASSLRGQGIYEQYF.

This sequence joins TRBV7-9 and TRBJ2-6; tentatively, D is TRBD1 (5 bases). There are 14 residues in the CDR3. Trimming removed 3 bases at V and 12 bases at J, with 15 bases between. Germline loops: CDR1 SEHNR, CDR2 FQNEAQ (reference sequence). In DNA, the CDR3 is TGTGCCAGCAGCTTGACAGACACTCTTCTCGTCCTGACTTTC. Encoded protein: CASSLTDTLLVLTF.

The V gene is TRBV4-2, the J gene TRBJ1-2; D unresolved. The CDR3 runs 13 residues. Germline V gives CDR1 LGHNA, CDR2 YNFKEQ. Deletions cut 4 bases from V and 3 bases from J, with 9 bases between. CDR3 region: CASSRETHYGYTF. The CDR3 DNA reads as TGTGCCAGCAGCCGTGAGACACACTATGGCTACACCTTC.

CDR3 amino acids: CASSYSHLDNEQFF. CDR3 nucleotide sequence: TGCGCCAGCAGTTACTCCCATCTCGACAATGAGCAGTTCTTC. The chain combines TRBV5-1 with TRBJ2-1; no clear D. This CDR3 is 14 amino acids long. Trimming shortened V by 5 bases and J by 5 bases, and 14 bases separated the two germline ends. Germline CDR1 SGHRS, CDR2 YFSETQ. The full variable domain, completed using reference TRBV5-1 and TRBJ2-1, is KAGVTQTPRYLIKTRGQQVTLSCSPISGHRSVSWYQQTPGQGLQFLFEYFSETQRNKGNFPGRFSGRQFSNSRSEMNVSTLELGDSALYLCASSYSHLDNEQFFGPGTRLTVL.

The chain links TRBV20-1 to TRBJ2-7, with 11 bases that match TRBD1. The CDR3 is 13 amino acids. The ends lost 4 bases at V and 6 bases at J; junction bases unmatched: 5. Germline CDR1 reads DFQATT; CDR2 reads SNEGSKA (reference sequence). The CDR3 reads CSANLDRGREQYF. CDR3 bases: TGCAGTGCTAATTTGGACAGGGGGCGCGAGCAGTACTTC.

The rearrangement links TRBV5-5 to TRBJ1-6; D may be TRBD1 (5 bases). V was clipped by 0 bases and J by 7 bases, with 11 bases between them. CDR3 length: 15 amino acids. Germline CDR1 and CDR2: SGHKS and YYEKEE (reference sequence). The CDR3 region is CASSLGRAANSPLHF. The CDR3 region has the DNA TGTGCCAGCAGCTTGGGCAGGGCAGCGAATTCACCCCTCCACTTT.

The rearrangement joins TRBV5-4 to TRBJ2-1, with 8 bases lining up with TRBD2. The CDR3 is 13 residues long. Germline V gene data show CDR1 as SGHNT and CDR2 as YYREEE (reference sequence). V was clipped by 6 bases and J by 8 bases; unmatched bases: 7. The CDR3 region has the DNA TGTGCCAGCACCGGAAGCGGGGGCGATGAGCAGTTCTTC. This codes for CASTGSGGDEQFF. Using reference TRBV5-4 and TRBJ2-1 for the parts outside the CDR3, the full variable domain is ETGVTQSPTHLIKTRGQQVTLRCSSQSGHNTVSWYQQALGQGPQFIFQYYREEENGRGNFPPRFSGLQFPNYSSELNVNALELDDSALYLCASTGSGGDEQFFGPGTRLTVL.

This clonotype was counted many times. The genes are TRBV7-2 and TRBJ1-2, with 12 positions matching TRBD1. Germline V gene lookup returns CDR1 SGHTA and CDR2 FQGNSA. J lost 8 bases, V lost 2 bases, and 12 bases had no gene match. The CDR3 loop spans 17 amino acids. CDR3 in amino acids: CASSLLGGDRGLQGYTF. The CDR3 region has the DNA TGTGCCAGCAGCTTACTCGGAGGGGACAGGGGGCTTCAGGGCTACACCTTC.

The chain employs TRBV6-5 and TRBJ2-1; D gene unclear. V gave up 6 bases and J gave up 5 bases, with 11 bases separating them. In germline, CDR1 is MNHEY, CDR2 SVGAGI. This CDR3 has 13 residues. CDR3: CASSQRLDNEQFF. The CDR3 bases are TGTGCCAGCAGCCAGCGTTTAGACAATGAGCAGTTCTTC.

J is TRBJ2-1 and V is TRBV7-2; TRBD2 matches 8 bases. J was trimmed by 3 bases and V by 3 bases; bases with no gene match: 7. Germline assignment: CDR1 SGHTA and CDR2 FQGNSA. The CDR3 is made up of 16 amino acids. The CDR3 here is CASSLGGGTNYNEQFF. The CDR3 nucleotides read TGTGCCAGCAGCTTGGGCGGGGGGACCAACTACAATGAGCAGTTCTTC.

The chain employs TRBV4-1 and TRBJ2-6, with D perhaps being TRBD1 or TRBD2 (6 bases each). Trimming shortened V by 6 bases and J by 1 base, and 22 bases separated the two germline ends. The CDR3 spans 19 residues. CDR1 is MGHRA, CDR2 YSYEKL, per germline. The CDR3 loop reads CASRDPKGGQRSGANVLTF. The CDR3 DNA follows: TGCGCCAGCAGGGACCCCAAAGGGGGGCAGAGGTCTGGGGCCAACGTCCTGACTTTC.

A few counts support this clonotype. The chain recombines TRBV18 with TRBJ1-1; D not certain. The germline V gene has CDR1 KGHSH and CDR2 LQKENI. V was trimmed by 2 bases and J by 1 base, leaving 11 bases between them. The CDR3 totals 15 residues. CDR3: CASSPYGLRNTEAFF. CDR3 bases: TGTGCCAGCTCACCATATGGCCTGCGGAACACTGAAGCTTTCTTT. The entire variable domain, with the rest obtained from reference TRBV18 and TRBJ1-1, is as follows: NAGVMQNPRHLVRRRGQEARLRCSPMKGHSHVYWYRQLPEEGLKFMVYLQKENIIDESGMPKERFSAEFPKEGPSILRIQQVVRGDSAAYFCASSPYGLRNTEAFFGQGTRLTVV.

Here the CDR3 reads CASRGLNGGPAQYF. Here the CDR3 DNA reads TGTGCCAGCAGAGGATTGAACGGGGGGCCCGCGCAGTATTTT. The rearrangement joins TRBV12-3 or TRBV12-4 to TRBJ2-3; D possibly corresponds to TRBD2 (7 bases). Trimming took 6 bases from V and 10 from J, leaving 20 bases between them. The CDR3 loop spans 14 amino acids.

This chain uses TRBV7-9 with TRBJ2-1; 8 bases match TRBD2. Germline assignment: CDR1 SEHNR and CDR2 FQNEAQ (reference sequence). This CDR3 comprises 13 residues. The J segment lost 4 bases and the V segment lost 5 bases, leaving 1 base of the junction unmatched. The CDR3 loop is CASSASGYNEQFF. The CDR3 nucleotides are TGTGCCAGCAGCGCTAGCGGGTACAATGAGCAGTTCTTC.

This clonotype has more than one count but fewer than ten. The chain joins TRBV6-6 to TRBJ2-1; no firm D call. CDR1 is MNHNY, CDR2 SVGAGI, per germline (reference sequence). The CDR3 runs to 14 residues. Trimming left V 2 bases short and J 2 bases short, with 7 bases between. The DNA of the CDR3 is TGTGCCAGCAGTTACAGGAGCCCCTACAATGAGCAGTTCTTC. Residues: CASSYRSPYNEQFF.

A few counts support this clonotype. This chain links TRBV12-3 or TRBV12-4 with TRBJ2-7; D might be TRBD1 (5 bases). This CDR3 region has 16 residues. Trimming removed 5 bases at V and 0 bases at J, with 17 bases between. The CDR3, as DNA: TGTGCCAGCAGTCGCGCAACAGGCGGCGGCTCCTACGAGCAGTACTTC. The encoded protein is CASSRATGGGSYEQYF.